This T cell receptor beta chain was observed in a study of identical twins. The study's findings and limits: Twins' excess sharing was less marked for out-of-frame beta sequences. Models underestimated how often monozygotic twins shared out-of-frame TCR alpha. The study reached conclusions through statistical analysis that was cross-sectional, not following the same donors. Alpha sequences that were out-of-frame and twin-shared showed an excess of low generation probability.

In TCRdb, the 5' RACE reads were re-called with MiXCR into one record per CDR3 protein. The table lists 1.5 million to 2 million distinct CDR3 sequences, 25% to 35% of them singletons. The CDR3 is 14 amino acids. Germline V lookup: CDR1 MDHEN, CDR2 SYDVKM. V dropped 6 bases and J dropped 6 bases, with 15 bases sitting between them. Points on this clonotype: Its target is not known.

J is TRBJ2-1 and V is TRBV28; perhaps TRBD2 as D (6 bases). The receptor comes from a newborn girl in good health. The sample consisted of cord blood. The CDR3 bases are TGTGCCAGCAGGGGGACCTGGAGGGGCAATGAGCAGTTCTTC. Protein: CASRGTWRGNEQFF.